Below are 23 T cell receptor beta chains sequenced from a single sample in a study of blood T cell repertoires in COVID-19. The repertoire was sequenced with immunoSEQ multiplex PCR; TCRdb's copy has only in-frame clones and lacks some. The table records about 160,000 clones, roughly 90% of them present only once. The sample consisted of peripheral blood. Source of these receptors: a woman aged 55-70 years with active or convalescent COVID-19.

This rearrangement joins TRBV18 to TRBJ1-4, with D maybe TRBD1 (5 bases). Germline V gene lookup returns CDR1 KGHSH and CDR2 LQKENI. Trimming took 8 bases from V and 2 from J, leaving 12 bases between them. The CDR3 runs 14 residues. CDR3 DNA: TGTGCCAGCACTCCAGGGAATACTAATGAAAAACTGTTTTTT. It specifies CASTPGNTNEKLFF.

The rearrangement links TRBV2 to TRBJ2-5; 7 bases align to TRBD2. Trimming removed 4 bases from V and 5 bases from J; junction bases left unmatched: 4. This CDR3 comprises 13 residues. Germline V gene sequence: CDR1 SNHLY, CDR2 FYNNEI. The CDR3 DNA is TGTGCCAGCAGTGGGACTAGGGGCGAGACCCAGTACTTC. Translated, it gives CASSGTRGETQYF.

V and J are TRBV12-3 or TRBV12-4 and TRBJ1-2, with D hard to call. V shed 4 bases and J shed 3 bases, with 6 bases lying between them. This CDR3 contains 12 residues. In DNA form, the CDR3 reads TGTGCCAGCAGTTCCCGGGACTATGGCTACACCTTC. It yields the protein CASSSRDYGYTF.

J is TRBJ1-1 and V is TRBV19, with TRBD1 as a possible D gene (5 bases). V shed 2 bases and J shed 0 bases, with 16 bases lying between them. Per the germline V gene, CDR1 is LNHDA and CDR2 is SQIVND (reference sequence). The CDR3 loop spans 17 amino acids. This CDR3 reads CASSIPRALVVNTEAFF. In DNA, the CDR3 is TGTGCCAGTAGTATACCCAGGGCCCTGGTGGTGAACACTGAAGCTTTCTTT.

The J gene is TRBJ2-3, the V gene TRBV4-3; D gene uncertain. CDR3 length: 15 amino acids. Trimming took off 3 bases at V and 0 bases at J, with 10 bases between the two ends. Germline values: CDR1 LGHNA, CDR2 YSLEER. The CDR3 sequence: CASSQASLSTDTQYF. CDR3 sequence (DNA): TGCGCCAGCAGCCAGGCATCGCTCAGCACAGATACGCAGTATTTT.

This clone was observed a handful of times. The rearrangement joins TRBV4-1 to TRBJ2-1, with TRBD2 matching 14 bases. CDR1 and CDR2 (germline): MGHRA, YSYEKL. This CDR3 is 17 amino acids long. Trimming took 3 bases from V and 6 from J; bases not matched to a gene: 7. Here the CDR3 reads CASSQASGTSGGNEQFF. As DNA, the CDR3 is TGCGCCAGCAGCCAGGCCTCCGGGACTAGCGGGGGCAATGAGCAGTTCTTC.

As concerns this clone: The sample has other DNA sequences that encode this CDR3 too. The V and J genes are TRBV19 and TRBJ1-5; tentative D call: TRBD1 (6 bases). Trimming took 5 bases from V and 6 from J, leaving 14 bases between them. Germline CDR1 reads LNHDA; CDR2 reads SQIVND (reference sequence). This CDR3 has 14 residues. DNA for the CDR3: TGTGCCAGTAGTGGGGCAGGGGAAGGTCAGCCCCAGCATTTT. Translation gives CASSGAGEGQPQHF.

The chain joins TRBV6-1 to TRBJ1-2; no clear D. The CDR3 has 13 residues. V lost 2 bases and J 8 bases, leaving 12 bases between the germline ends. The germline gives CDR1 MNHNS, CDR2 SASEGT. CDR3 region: CASSESAGLGYTF. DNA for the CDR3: TGTGCCAGCAGTGAATCGGCGGGTTTAGGCTACACCTTC.

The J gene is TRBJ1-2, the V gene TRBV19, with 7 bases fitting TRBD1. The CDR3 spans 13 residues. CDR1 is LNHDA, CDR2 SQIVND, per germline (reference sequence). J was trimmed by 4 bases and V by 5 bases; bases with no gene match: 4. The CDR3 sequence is CASSPTGVYGYTF. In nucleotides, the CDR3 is TGTGCCAGTAGTCCCACAGGGGTCTATGGCTACACCTTC. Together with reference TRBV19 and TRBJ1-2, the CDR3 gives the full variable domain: DGGITQSPKYLFRKEGQNVTLSCEQNLNHDAMYWYRQDPGQGLRLIYYSQIVNDFQKGDIAEGYSVSREKKESFPLTVTSAQKNPTAFYLCASSPTGVYGYTFGSGTRLTVV.

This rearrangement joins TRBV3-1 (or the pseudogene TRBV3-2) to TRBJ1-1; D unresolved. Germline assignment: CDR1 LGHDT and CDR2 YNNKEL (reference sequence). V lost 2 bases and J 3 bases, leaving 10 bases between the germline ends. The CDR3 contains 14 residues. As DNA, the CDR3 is TGTGCCAGCAGCCAACTCGCCCAGGACACTGAAGCTTTCTTT. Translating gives CASSQLAQDTEAFF.

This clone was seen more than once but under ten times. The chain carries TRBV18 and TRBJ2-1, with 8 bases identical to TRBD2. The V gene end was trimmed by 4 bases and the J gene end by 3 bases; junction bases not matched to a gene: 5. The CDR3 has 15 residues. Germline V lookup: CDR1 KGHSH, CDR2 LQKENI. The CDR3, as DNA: TGTGCCAGCTCACAGGCGGGGGGACTCTACAATGAGCAGTTCTTC. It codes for CASSQAGGLYNEQFF.

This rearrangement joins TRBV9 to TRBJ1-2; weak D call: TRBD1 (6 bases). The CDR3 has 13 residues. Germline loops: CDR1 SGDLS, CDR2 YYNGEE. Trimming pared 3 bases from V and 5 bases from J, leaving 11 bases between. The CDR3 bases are TGTGCCAGCAGCGCACAGGGTATATATGGCTACACCTTC. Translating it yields CASSAQGIYGYTF.

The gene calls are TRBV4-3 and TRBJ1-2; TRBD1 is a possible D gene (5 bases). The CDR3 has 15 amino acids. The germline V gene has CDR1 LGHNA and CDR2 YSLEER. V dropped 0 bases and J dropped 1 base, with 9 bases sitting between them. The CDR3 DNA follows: TGCGCCAGCAGCCAAGAGCCGGGGGGTAACTATGGCTACACCTTC. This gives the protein CASSQEPGGNYGYTF.

The CDR3 region is CASDSGNTEAFF. The CDR3 DNA reads TGTGCCTCCGACTCGGGGAACACTGAAGCTTTCTTT. The chain employs TRBV30 and TRBJ1-1; no reliable D call. Germline assignment: CDR1 GTSNPN and CDR2 SVGIG (reference sequence). The V end was cut by 7 bases, the J end by 1 base, with 10 bases between. The CDR3 spans 12 residues.

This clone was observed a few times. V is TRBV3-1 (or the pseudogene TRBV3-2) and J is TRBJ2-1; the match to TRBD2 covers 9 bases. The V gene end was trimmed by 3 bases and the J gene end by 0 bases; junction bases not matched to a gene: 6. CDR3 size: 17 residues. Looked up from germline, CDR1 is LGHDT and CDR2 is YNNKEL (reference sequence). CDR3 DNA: TGTGCCAGCAGCCACCTTAGCGGGGGAGGCTCCTACAATGAGCAGTTCTTC. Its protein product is CASSHLSGGGSYNEQFF.

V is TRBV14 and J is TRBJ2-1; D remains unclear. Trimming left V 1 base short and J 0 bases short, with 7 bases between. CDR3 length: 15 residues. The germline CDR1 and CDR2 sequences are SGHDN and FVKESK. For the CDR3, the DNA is TGTGCCAGCAGCCAAGTCTTCGGCTCCTACAATGAGCAGTTCTTC. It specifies CASSQVFGSYNEQFF.

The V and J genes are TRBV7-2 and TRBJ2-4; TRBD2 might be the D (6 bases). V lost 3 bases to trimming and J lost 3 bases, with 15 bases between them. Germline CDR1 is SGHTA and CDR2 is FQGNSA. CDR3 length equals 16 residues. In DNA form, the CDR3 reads TGTGCCAGCAGCTTTGTCGCGGGGCGGATCAAAAACATTCAGTACTTC. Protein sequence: CASSFVAGRIKNIQYF.

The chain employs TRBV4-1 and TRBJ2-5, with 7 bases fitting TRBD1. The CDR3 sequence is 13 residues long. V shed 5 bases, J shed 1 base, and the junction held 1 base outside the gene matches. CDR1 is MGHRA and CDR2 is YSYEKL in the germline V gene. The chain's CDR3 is CASSGTVQETQYF. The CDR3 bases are TGCGCCAGCAGCGGGACAGTCCAAGAGACCCAGTACTTC.

The CDR3 DNA is TGTGCCAGCAGTTTAGTTATAAACAATCAGCCCCAGCATTTT. It translates to CASSLVINNQPQHF. This chain connects TRBV28 to TRBJ1-5; D unclear. V shed 2 bases and J shed 3 bases, with 8 bases lying between them. Germline V gives CDR1 MDHEN, CDR2 SYDVKM. The CDR3 is 14 amino acids.

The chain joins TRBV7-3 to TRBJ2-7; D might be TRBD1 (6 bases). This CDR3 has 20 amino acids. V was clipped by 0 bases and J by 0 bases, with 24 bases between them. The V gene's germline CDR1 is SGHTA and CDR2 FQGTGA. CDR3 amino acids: CASSLTGPSMRTGNSYEQYF. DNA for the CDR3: TGTGCCAGCAGCTTAACGGGTCCGAGCATGCGAACAGGGAACTCCTACGAGCAGTACTTC. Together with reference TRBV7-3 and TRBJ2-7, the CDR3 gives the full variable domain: GAGVSQTPSNKVTEKGKYVELRCDPISGHTALYWYRQSLGQGPEFLIYFQGTGAADDSGLPNDRFFAVRPEGSVSTLKIQRTERGDSAVYLCASSLTGPSMRTGNSYEQYFGPGTRLTVT.

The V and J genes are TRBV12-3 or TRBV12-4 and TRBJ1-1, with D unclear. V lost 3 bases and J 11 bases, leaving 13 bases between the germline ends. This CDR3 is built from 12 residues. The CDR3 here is CASSLVGGRAFF. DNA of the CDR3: TGTGCCAGCAGTTTGGTCGGAGGGAGGGCTTTCTTT.

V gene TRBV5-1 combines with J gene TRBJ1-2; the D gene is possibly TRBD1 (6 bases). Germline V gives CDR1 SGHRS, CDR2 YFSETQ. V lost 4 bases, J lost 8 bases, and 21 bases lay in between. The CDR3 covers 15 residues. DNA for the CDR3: TGCGCCAGCAGCCCTTCATTGGGGACAAACCTCGGCTACACCTTC. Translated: CASSPSLGTNLGYTF.

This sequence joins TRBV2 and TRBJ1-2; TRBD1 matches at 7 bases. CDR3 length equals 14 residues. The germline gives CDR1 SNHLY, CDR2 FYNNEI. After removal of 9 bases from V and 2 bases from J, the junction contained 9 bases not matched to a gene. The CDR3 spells CASSIETGNYGYTF. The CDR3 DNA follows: TGTGCCAGTTCTATAGAGACAGGGAACTATGGCTACACCTTC. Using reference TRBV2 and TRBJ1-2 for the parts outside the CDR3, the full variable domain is EPEVTQTPSHQVTQMGQEVILRCVPISNHLYFYWYRQILGQKVEFLVSFYNNEISEKSEIFDDQFSVERPDGSNFTLKIRSTKLEDSAMYFCASSIETGNYGYTFGSGTRLTVV.